A single sample is the source of the 20 T cell receptor beta chains below, sequenced in a study of T cell repertoires in cytomegalovirus infection. TCRdb used MiXCR to reprocess the reads, holding one entry per CDR3 protein. Among roughly 76,000 distinct CDR3 sequences listed, approximately 3.7% were seen once. Sequenced input: PBMCs. Receptors originate from a human donor in good health (CMV status not recorded). Some clones in this sample may be carry-over from other donors' samples.

This clonotype was found many times. J is TRBJ1-1 and V is TRBV4-3; D unclear. This CDR3 has 13 residues. Trimming took off 0 bases at V and 1 base at J, with 3 bases between the two ends. The germline V gene has CDR1 LGHNA and CDR2 YSLEER. CDR3 sequence reads: CASSQEANTEAFF. Written as DNA, the CDR3 is TGCGCCAGCAGCCAAGAGGCGAACACTGAAGCTTTCTTT.

This clonotype was detected many times. The genes are TRBV6-2 or TRBV6-3 and TRBJ1-6, with a weak D call TRBD1 (6 bases). The V gene lost 6 bases and the J gene lost 17 bases, with 20 bases spanning the gap. The CDR3 covers 13 residues. Looked up from germline, CDR1 is MNHEY and CDR2 is SVGEGT. Here the CDR3 DNA reads TGTGCCAGCAGCCTCCGGCTGCCGGGACATTTCCACTTT. Amino acid sequence: CASSLRLPGHFHF.

This clonotype came up many times. This rearrangement joins TRBV7-8 to TRBJ2-7; possible D gene TRBD1, 6 bases. V lost 5 bases, J lost 2 bases, and 13 bases lay in between. Germline V gene lookup returns CDR1 SGHVS and CDR2 FQNEAQ. The CDR3 runs to 14 residues. The CDR3 nucleotides are TGTGCCAGCAGCCCTAGGGACATTACCTACGAGCAGTACTTC. This codes for CASSPRDITYEQYF.

This clonotype was seen at least ten times. The chain joins TRBV7-2 to TRBJ1-6; TRBD1 might be the D (6 bases). Trimming stripped 2 bases from V and 7 bases from J, with 9 bases between. CDR3 length: 14 amino acids. The germline CDR1 and CDR2 sequences are SGHTA and FQGNSA. For the CDR3, the DNA is TGTGCCAGCAGCTTACAGGGGTTAAATTCACCCCTCCACTTT. Encoded protein: CASSLQGLNSPLHF. Full variable domain (missing parts from reference TRBV7-2 and TRBJ1-6): GAGVSQSPSNKVTEKGKDVELRCDPISGHTALYWYRQSLGQGLEFLIYFQGNSAPDKSGLPSDRFSAERTGGSVSTLTIQRTQQEDSAVYLCASSLQGLNSPLHFGNGTRLTVT.

This clonotype was recorded at least ten times. The chain employs TRBV7-6 and TRBJ2-5; 8 bases are shared with TRBD2. V lost 4 bases and J lost 7; bases outside the gene matches: 14. CDR1 SGHVS and CDR2 FNYEAQ come from the germline V gene. The CDR3 contains 16 residues. CDR3 in amino acids: CASSSPGGGAIVTQYF. CDR3 nucleotides: TGTGCCAGCAGCTCCCCGGGGGGGGGGGCCATCGTGACCCAGTACTTC.

This clonotype was counted at least ten times. This chain uses TRBV7-2 with TRBJ1-5, with D possibly being TRBD1 (6 bases). The V end was cut by 6 bases, the J end by 7 bases, with 16 bases between. Germline-derived CDR1 and CDR2 are SGHTA and FQGNSA. The CDR3 length is 14 residues. CDR3 amino acids: CASRAAGAGQPQHF. The CDR3 DNA follows: TGTGCCAGCAGAGCAGCGGGGGCAGGACAGCCCCAGCATTTT.

This clonotype showed up many times. The gene calls are TRBV19 and TRBJ2-1, with 9 bases lining up with TRBD2. Germline CDR1 LNHDA, CDR2 SQIVND (reference sequence). The CDR3 is made up of 18 amino acids. V was clipped by 7 bases and J by 4 bases; unmatched bases: 17. Written as DNA, the CDR3 is TGTGCCAGTACCTCCTCAGGAGCGGGGGGTGCCCATTACAATGAGCAGTTCTTC. Translation gives CASTSSGAGGAHYNEQFF.

This clonotype was recorded many times. The chain uses TRBV4-3 and TRBJ2-3; the D is unclear. Germline V CDR1 and CDR2: LGHNA, YSLEER. This CDR3 is 13 amino acids long. The V end was cut by 0 bases, the J end by 0 bases, with 1 base between. The CDR3 nucleotides read TGCGCCAGCAGCCAAGACAGCACAGATACGCAGTATTTT. Protein sequence: CASSQDSTDTQYF.

This clonotype was observed at least ten times. The gene calls are TRBV20-1 and TRBJ2-7, with 9 bases identical to TRBD1. From germline, CDR1 is DFQATT and CDR2 SNEGSKA (reference sequence). The CDR3 has 14 residues. Trimming removed 6 bases from V and 5 bases from J; junction bases left unmatched: 11. This CDR3 is CSARHTQGANEQYF. The CDR3 DNA reads TGCAGTGCCAGACATACACAGGGGGCAAACGAGCAGTACTTC.

This clonotype was detected many times. V usage is TRBV30 and J usage is TRBJ1-1; 7 nucleotides match TRBD1. The CDR3 sequence is 12 residues long. V was clipped by 7 bases and J by 1 base; unmatched bases: 3. Germline CDR1 and CDR2: GTSNPN and SVGIG (reference sequence). This chain's CDR3 is CAYRQGNTEAFF. The CDR3, as DNA: TGTGCCTACAGACAGGGGAACACTGAAGCTTTCTTT.

This clonotype was counted at least ten times. The CDR3 here is CASSERQVKETQYF. The CDR3 DNA sequence: TGTGCCAGCAGCGAAAGACAAGTGAAAGAGACCCAGTACTTC. This chain uses TRBV7-4 with TRBJ2-5; the D is unclear. The CDR3 sequence is 14 residues long. Trimming took off 5 bases at V and 3 bases at J, with 13 bases between the two ends. The V gene's germline CDR1 is SGHVT and CDR2 SQSDAQ. Full variable domain (remainder filled in from reference TRBV7-4 and TRBJ2-5): GAGVSQSPRYKVAKRGRDVALRCDSISGHVTLYWYRQTLGQGSEVLTYSQSDAQRDKSGRPSGRFSAERPERSVSTLKIQRTEQGDSAVYLCASSERQVKETQYFGPGTRLLVL.

Many counts were recorded for this clonotype. The V and J genes are TRBV28 and TRBJ2-5; a possible D gene is TRBD2 (5 bases). The germline V and J ends were trimmed by 5 bases and 5 bases, with 15 bases remaining between them. The germline V gene has CDR1 MDHEN and CDR2 SYDVKM. This CDR3 comprises 14 residues. DNA for the CDR3: TGTGCCAGCAGTCCCGGGGTCGGTTGGGAGACCCAGTACTTC. Its protein is CASSPGVGWETQYF.

This clonotype was counted at least ten times. The chain joins TRBV4-3 to TRBJ2-2, with D possibly matching TRBD2 (6 bases). V lost 3 bases to trimming and J lost 3 bases, with 14 bases between them. Germline values: CDR1 LGHNA, CDR2 YSLEER. The CDR3 sequence is 16 residues long. As DNA, the CDR3 is TGCGCCAGCAGCCAGACGCCGGGACTTTACACCGGGGAGCTGTTTTTT. Its translation: CASSQTPGLYTGELFF.

This clonotype has a count of ten or more. V usage is TRBV4-3 and J usage is TRBJ2-7, with D uncertain. Trimming removed 4 bases from V and 2 bases from J, with 15 bases in between. Germline V gives CDR1 LGHNA, CDR2 YSLEER. The CDR3 consists of 15 residues. The CDR3 nucleotides read TGCGCCAGCAGCCCGTTTCTCGGGTTAGCCTACGAGCAGTACTTC. Amino acid sequence: CASSPFLGLAYEQYF.

This clonotype was seen many times. For the CDR3, the DNA is TGCAGCCTACAAACCGGTGGCAGGGATAGCGATGGCTACACCTTC. As protein: CSLQTGGRDSDGYTF. V gene TRBV29-1 combines with J gene TRBJ1-2; a possible D gene is TRBD1 (5 bases). Germline V CDR1 and CDR2: SQVTM, ANQGSEA. CDR3 length equals 15 residues. V was trimmed by 8 bases and J by 6 bases, leaving 25 bases between them.

This clonotype came up many times. V is TRBV5-4 and J is TRBJ2-3; 7 nucleotides match TRBD1. This CDR3 spans 15 amino acids. Trimming removed 6 bases from V and 4 bases from J; junction bases left unmatched: 11. The germline gives CDR1 SGHNT, CDR2 YYREEE (reference sequence). The CDR3 region is CASKPDRRLPDTQYF. The CDR3 DNA reads TGTGCCAGCAAGCCGGACAGGCGACTCCCAGATACGCAGTATTTT.

This clonotype was recorded many times. The CDR3 nucleotides are TGTGCCAGCAGCCCCCGGGGCGGGGAGACCCAGTACTTC. It is translated as CASSPRGGETQYF. The chain links TRBV7-2 to TRBJ2-5, with D perhaps given as TRBD1 or TRBD2 (5 bases each). V lost 5 bases and J 5 bases, leaving 12 bases between the germline ends. Looked up from germline, CDR1 is SGHTA and CDR2 is FQGNSA. This CDR3 is built from 13 residues.

This clonotype has only a few counts. The chain carries TRBV6-2 or TRBV6-3 and TRBJ2-2; D possibly uses TRBD1 or TRBD2 (5 bases each). CDR3 size: 16 residues. V lost 4 bases and J 2 bases, leaving 14 bases between the germline ends. Germline V gene sequence: CDR1 MNHEY, CDR2 SVGEGT. CDR3 protein: CASSSDQGANTGELFF. The DNA for the CDR3 is TGTGCCAGCAGTTCCGACCAGGGAGCAAACACCGGGGAGCTGTTTTTT.

Many counts were recorded for this clonotype. The chain recombines TRBV5-8 with TRBJ1-6; a weak D match, TRBD1 (6 bases). Trimming shortened V by 1 base and J by 7 bases, and 15 bases separated the two germline ends. Looked up from germline, CDR1 is SGHTS and CDR2 is YDEGEE. The CDR3 has 16 amino acids. The CDR3 loop reads CASSLWLVRGNSPLHF. As DNA, the CDR3 is TGTGCCAGCAGCTTGTGGTTAGTCAGGGGAAATTCACCCCTCCACTTT. The entire variable domain, with the rest obtained from reference TRBV5-8 and TRBJ1-6, is as follows: EAGVTQSPTHLIKTRGQQATLRCSPISGHTSVYWYQQALGLGLQFLLWYDEGEERNRGNFPPRFSGRQFPNYSSELNVNALELEDSALYLCASSLWLVRGNSPLHFGNGTRLTVT.

This clonotype has a count of ten or more. This chain links TRBV6-6 with TRBJ1-1, with 10 bases lining up with TRBD1. The CDR3 sequence is 16 residues long. Germline CDR1 and CDR2: MNHNY and SVGAGI (reference sequence). V lost 6 bases, J lost 4 bases, and 11 bases stayed unmatched. The CDR3 loop reads CASSSTSGQGGTEAFF. The DNA for the CDR3 is TGTGCCAGCAGCAGTACATCAGGACAGGGGGGCACTGAAGCTTTCTTT.